This passage covers 6 T cell receptor beta chains from one sample sequenced in a study of T cells in localized non-small cell lung cancer. Assay: immunoSEQ multiplex PCR; the TCRdb copy retains only in-frame clones and omits some. The sample consists of about 15,000 clones, more than 75% of them appearing once. The sequenced sample was peripheral blood mononuclear cells, obtained before any cancer treatment. These receptors were taken from an older male donor with stage II lung adenocarcinoma.

The V call is TRBV29-1, the J call TRBJ2-3; D unresolved. The CDR3 spans 10 residues. Deletions cut 5 bases from V and 4 bases from J, with 4 bases between. Germline V gene lookup returns CDR1 SQVTM and CDR2 ANQGSEA. The CDR3: CSVQADTQYF. The CDR3 DNA reads as TGCAGCGTTCAGGCAGATACGCAGTATTTT.

CDR3 sequence reads: CASSDRMDTEAFF. CDR3 DNA sequence: TGTGCCAGCAGTGACCGCATGGACACTGAAGCTTTCTTT. The rearrangement uses TRBV6-5 and TRBJ1-1, with no clear D. The CDR3 is 13 amino acids. Trimming cost V 5 bases and J 3 bases, with 10 bases left between them. CDR1 MNHEY and CDR2 SVGAGI come from the germline V gene.

The V and J genes are TRBV18 and TRBJ1-1, with D unresolved. This CDR3 spans 13 amino acids. Trimming took 8 bases from V and 1 from J, leaving 11 bases between them. Germline V gene lookup returns CDR1 KGHSH and CDR2 LQKENI. This CDR3 reads CASHLDQNTEAFF. The CDR3 nucleotides read TGTGCCAGCCATTTGGACCAGAACACTGAAGCTTTCTTT.

This clone was counted once. This rearrangement joins TRBV7-9 to TRBJ1-1; D is ambiguous. This CDR3 region has 13 residues. V lost 3 bases, J lost 10 bases, and 15 bases lay in between. CDR1 and CDR2 from the germline V gene are SEHNR and FQNEAQ (reference sequence). The CDR3 DNA reads as TGTGCCAGCAGCTTCTCGGGCGGAGCTGGAGCTTTCTTT. Protein sequence: CASSFSGGAGAFF.

J is TRBJ2-7 and V is TRBV6-6; 8 nucleotides match TRBD2. Trimming at V came to 4 bases and at J to 3 bases, leaving 8 bases not matched to a gene. The CDR3 is 15 residues long. Germline CDR1 and CDR2: MNHNY and SVGAGI (reference sequence). CDR3 region: CASSSPVAGGYEQYF. CDR3 DNA: TGTGCCAGCAGTTCCCCGGTGGCGGGGGGCTACGAGCAGTACTTC.

The chain uses TRBV14 and TRBJ1-3; D gene unclear. Germline assignment: CDR1 SGHDN and CDR2 FVKESK. V lost 1 base and J lost 5, with 15 bases in between. CDR3 size: 16 residues. CDR3 residues: CASSQVAWTFRNTIYF. DNA of the CDR3: TGTGCCAGCAGCCAAGTTGCGTGGACGTTTAGAAACACCATATATTTT.